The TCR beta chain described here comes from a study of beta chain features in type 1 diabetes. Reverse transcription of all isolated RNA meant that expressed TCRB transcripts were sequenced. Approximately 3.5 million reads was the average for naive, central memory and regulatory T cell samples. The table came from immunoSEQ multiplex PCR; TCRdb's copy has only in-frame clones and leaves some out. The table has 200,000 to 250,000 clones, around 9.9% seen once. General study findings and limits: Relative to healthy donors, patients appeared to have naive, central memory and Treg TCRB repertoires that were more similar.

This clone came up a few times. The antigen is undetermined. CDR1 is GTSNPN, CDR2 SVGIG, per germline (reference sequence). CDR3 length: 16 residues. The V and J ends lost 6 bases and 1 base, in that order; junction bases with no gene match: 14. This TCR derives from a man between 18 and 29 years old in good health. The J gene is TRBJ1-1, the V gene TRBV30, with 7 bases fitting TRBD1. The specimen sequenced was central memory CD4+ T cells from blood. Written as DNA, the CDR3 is TGTGCCTGCAACAGGGGCTGGTCAGCACAGAACACTGAAGCTTTCTTT. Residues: CACNRGWSAQNTEAFF.